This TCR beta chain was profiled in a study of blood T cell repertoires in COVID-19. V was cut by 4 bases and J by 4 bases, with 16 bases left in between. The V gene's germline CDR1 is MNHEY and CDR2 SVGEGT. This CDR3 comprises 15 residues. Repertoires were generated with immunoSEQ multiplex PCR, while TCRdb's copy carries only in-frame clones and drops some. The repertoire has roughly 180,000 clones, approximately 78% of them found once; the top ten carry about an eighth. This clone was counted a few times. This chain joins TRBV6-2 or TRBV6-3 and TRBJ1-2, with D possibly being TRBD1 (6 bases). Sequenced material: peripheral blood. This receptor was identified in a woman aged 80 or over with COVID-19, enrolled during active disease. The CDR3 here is CASSSPSQGFYGYTF. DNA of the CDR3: TGTGCCAGCAGTTCCCCCTCACAGGGATTCTATGGCTACACCTTC.